This entry is about one T cell receptor (beta chain). Clones were read by immunoSEQ multiplex PCR, and TCRdb kept only the in-frame ones, dropping some. The sample comprises about 210,000 clones, almost 85% of which are singletons, and about an eighth rests with the top ten. The CDR3 is 15 residues long. Trimming removed 0 bases at V and 2 bases at J, with 8 bases between. Per the germline V gene, CDR1 is SGHVS and CDR2 is FQNEAQ. This record comes from a study of blood T cell repertoires in COVID-19. About the study: Samples of COVID-19 (acute and convalescent) were obtained from the United States, Italy and Spain.

Sequencing was done on a sample of peripheral blood. J is TRBJ1-3 and V is TRBV7-8; D may be TRBD1 (5 bases). The clonotype was recovered from a woman between 40 and 55 years old with acute or convalescent COVID-19. CDR3 region: CASSLAGLAGNTIYF. The CDR3 bases are TGTGCCAGCAGCTTAGCGGGGCTAGCTGGAAACACCATATATTTT.